This T cell receptor (beta chain) was profiled in a study of cytomegalovirus exposure and HLA in healthy donors. In the PCR, 60 Vbeta and 13 Jbeta primers were used. Original processing methods: About 12 million of 70 million to 80 million unique TCR beta chains were shared, per a later count. Assay used: immunoSEQ multiplex PCR; TCRdb lists only in-frame clones, some missing. V, J and clone size are those of that table, while D and trimming were read from the DNA. Among 110,000 to 150,000 clones listed, roughly 80% were seen once. The TCR was taken from a woman aged 35 to 49 in good health and CMV-seropositive. The sequenced material came from PBMCs.

The DNA for the CDR3 is TGTGCCAGCAGTCCCATATGGCCTAGCACAGATACGCAGTATTTT. Amino acids: CASSPIWPSTDTQYF. J is TRBJ2-3 and V is TRBV2; D is undetermined. The CDR3 length is 15 residues. The germline gives CDR1 SNHLY, CDR2 FYNNEI. The V gene lost 5 bases and the J gene lost 0 bases, with 12 bases spanning the gap.